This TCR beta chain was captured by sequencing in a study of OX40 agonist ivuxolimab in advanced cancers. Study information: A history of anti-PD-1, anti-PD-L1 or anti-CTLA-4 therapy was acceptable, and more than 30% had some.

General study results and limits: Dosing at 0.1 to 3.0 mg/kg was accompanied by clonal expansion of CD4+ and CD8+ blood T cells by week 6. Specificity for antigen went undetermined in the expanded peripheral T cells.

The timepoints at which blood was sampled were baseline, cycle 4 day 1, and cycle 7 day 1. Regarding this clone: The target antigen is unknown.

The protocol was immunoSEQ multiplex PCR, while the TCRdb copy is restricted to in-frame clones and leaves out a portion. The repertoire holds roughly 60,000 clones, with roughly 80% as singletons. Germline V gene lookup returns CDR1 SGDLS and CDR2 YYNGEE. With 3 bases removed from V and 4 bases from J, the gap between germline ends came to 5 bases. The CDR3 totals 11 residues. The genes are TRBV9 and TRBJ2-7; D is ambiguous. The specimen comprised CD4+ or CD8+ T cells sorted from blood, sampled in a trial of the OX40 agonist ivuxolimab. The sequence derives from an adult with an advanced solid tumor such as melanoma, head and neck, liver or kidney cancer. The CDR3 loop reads CASSAGYEQYF. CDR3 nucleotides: TGTGCCAGCAGCGCCGGATACGAGCAGTACTTC.